Following are 19 T cell receptor beta chains from one sample sequenced in a study of cytomegalovirus exposure and HLA in healthy donors. The PCR contained 60 Vbeta and 13 Jbeta primers. TCRdb keeps only in-frame clones here, not all; method: immunoSEQ multiplex PCR. The table includes about 170,000 clones, 73% detected once. Sequenced material: PBMCs. The receptors were gathered from a woman between 18 and 29 years old in good health and CMV-seropositive.

The V and J genes are TRBV2 and TRBJ1-1, with 8 bases that match TRBD1. The CDR3 is made up of 14 amino acids. After removal of 11 bases from V and 4 bases from J, the junction contained 12 bases not matched to a gene. Germline assignment: CDR1 SNHLY and CDR2 FYNNEI. This chain's CDR3 is CAGEGDRGLTEAFF. DNA for the CDR3: TGTGCCGGGGAGGGAGACAGGGGTCTCACTGAAGCTTTCTTT.

In nucleotides, the CDR3 is TGCGCCAGCAGCTCCCGACAGGGAGACGAGACCCAGTACTTC. Encoded protein: CASSSRQGDETQYF. The V and J genes are TRBV5-1 and TRBJ2-5, with 7 bases lining up with TRBD1. V lost 3 bases, J lost 5 bases, and 7 bases stayed unmatched. The CDR3 totals 14 residues. Germline lookup yields CDR1 SGHRS and CDR2 YFSETQ.

This clone has just a few counts. The chain employs TRBV7-3 and TRBJ2-2, with a weak D call TRBD2 (6 bases). The CDR3 runs to 16 residues. Trimming left V 2 bases short and J 0 bases short, with 10 bases between. Germline V gene lookup returns CDR1 SGHTA and CDR2 FQGTGA. The CDR3 is CASSLFSGANTGELFF. In nucleotides, the CDR3 is TGTGCCAGCAGCTTATTCTCGGGGGCGAACACCGGGGAGCTGTTTTTT.

This chain links TRBV27 with TRBJ1-2, with D tentatively TRBD1 (5 bases). This CDR3 is 14 amino acids long. The germline V gene has CDR1 MNHEY and CDR2 SMNVEV (reference sequence). The V and J ends lost 4 bases and 5 bases respectively, with 14 bases between them. CDR3 protein: CASSSRQLSYGYTF. The CDR3 DNA reads as TGTGCCAGCAGTTCCCGACAGCTCTCTTATGGCTACACCTTC.

The chain is built from TRBV7-2 and TRBJ2-3; 9 bases are shared with TRBD2. CDR1 SGHTA and CDR2 FQGNSA come from the germline V gene. V trimming: 3 bases; J trimming: 5 bases; junction bases outside the gene matches: 3. The CDR3 sequence is 14 residues long. CDR3 coding DNA: TGTGCCAGCAGCTTTGGCGGGGGGGGAGATACGCAGTATTTT. It is translated as CASSFGGGGDTQYF. Filled out from reference TRBV7-2 and TRBJ2-3, the complete variable domain reads GAGVSQSPSNKVTEKGKDVELRCDPISGHTALYWYRQSLGQGLEFLIYFQGNSAPDKSGLPSDRFSAERTGGSVSTLTIQRTQQEDSAVYLCASSFGGGGDTQYFGPGTRLTVL.

The chain combines TRBV4-2 with TRBJ2-1; D perhaps matches TRBD2 (7 bases). CDR3 length: 17 residues. V lost 0 bases to trimming and J lost 2 bases, with 14 bases between them. Germline V gene sequence: CDR1 LGHNA, CDR2 YNFKEQ. This CDR3 is CASSQDGGGGTYNEQFF. The CDR3 region has the DNA TGTGCCAGCAGCCAAGATGGAGGGGGGGGCACCTACAATGAGCAGTTCTTC.

Turning to this clone: The sample has other DNA sequences that encode this CDR3 too. V is TRBV19 and J is TRBJ2-2; D is possibly TRBD2 (6 bases). Trimming stripped 4 bases from V and 0 bases from J, with 9 bases between. Germline V gene lookup returns CDR1 LNHDA and CDR2 SQIVND (reference sequence). The length of the CDR3 is 15 residues. In DNA, the CDR3 is TGTGCCAGTAGTAGATTAGCGGCGAACACCGGGGAGCTGTTTTTT. Its protein product is CASSRLAANTGELFF. Full variable domain (outside the CDR3, taken from reference TRBV19 and TRBJ2-2): DGGITQSPKYLFRKEGQNVTLSCEQNLNHDAMYWYRQDPGQGLRLIYYSQIVNDFQKGDIAEGYSVSREKKESFPLTVTSAQKNPTAFYLCASSRLAANTGELFFGEGSRLTVL.

V gene TRBV7-2 combines with J gene TRBJ2-7, with 8 bases matching TRBD1. CDR1 and CDR2 (germline): SGHTA, FQGNSA. J lost 5 bases, V lost 5 bases, and 14 bases had no gene match. The CDR3 spans 16 residues. DNA for the CDR3: TGTGCCAGCAGCGGAATCGACAGGGGTTATAGGGACGAGCAGTACTTC. It is translated as CASSGIDRGYRDEQYF.

The CDR3 nucleotides are TGTGCGGAGGGTGGTAGCCCGCCGAACTCCTACAATGAGCAGTTCTTC. This translates into CAEGGSPPNSYNEQFF. The chain is built from TRBV11-2 and TRBJ2-1, with D perhaps TRBD2 (6 bases). Germline V gives CDR1 SGHAT, CDR2 FQNNGV. The CDR3 has 16 amino acids.

The chain recombines TRBV19 with TRBJ1-6, with TRBD1 matching over 7 bases. This CDR3 has 15 amino acids. The germline gives CDR1 LNHDA, CDR2 SQIVND (reference sequence). V dropped 6 bases and J dropped 5; count of bases not matched to a gene: 7. The CDR3 loop is CASSLTGQNNSPLHF. The CDR3 nucleotides read TGTGCCAGTAGCCTAACGGGACAGAATAATTCACCCCTCCACTTT. The full variable domain, in which reference TRBV19 and TRBJ1-6 provide the parts outside the CDR3, is DGGITQSPKYLFRKEGQNVTLSCEQNLNHDAMYWYRQDPGQGLRLIYYSQIVNDFQKGDIAEGYSVSREKKESFPLTVTSAQKNPTAFYLCASSLTGQNNSPLHFGNGTRLTVT.

A single count supports this clone. The chain combines TRBV19 with TRBJ1-6; 7 bases are shared with TRBD1. The V segment lost 3 bases and the J segment 9 bases; nucleotides outside the gene matches: 8. The CDR3 is 15 amino acids. CDR1 is LNHDA and CDR2 is SQIVND in the germline V gene (reference sequence). DNA of the CDR3: TGTGCCAGTAGTATTGGGAAAGGGGGCGGTTCACCCCTCCACTTT. Protein: CASSIGKGGGSPLHF. The full variable domain, its missing parts supplied by reference TRBV19 and TRBJ1-6, is DGGITQSPKYLFRKEGQNVTLSCEQNLNHDAMYWYRQDPGQGLRLIYYSQIVNDFQKGDIAEGYSVSREKKESFPLTVTSAQKNPTAFYLCASSIGKGGGSPLHFGNGTRLTVT.

This clone was seen a few times. The chain employs TRBV6-6 and TRBJ2-1; tentatively, D is TRBD1 (6 bases). The CDR3 loop spans 16 amino acids. Germline loops: CDR1 MNHNY, CDR2 SVGAGI (reference sequence). Trimming removed 2 bases at V and 8 bases at J, with 19 bases between. The DNA for the CDR3 is TGTGCCAGCAGTTACCCGAGAGAGGCAGGGGTGGATGAGCAGTTCTTC. This gives the protein CASSYPREAGVDEQFF.

This chain joins TRBV7-2 and TRBJ2-5; possible D gene TRBD2, 6 bases. V was shortened by 4 bases and J by 5 bases, with 11 bases between the two germline ends. This CDR3 contains 13 residues. CDR1 SGHTA and CDR2 FQGNSA come from the germline V gene. The CDR3: CASSSEGGETQYF. The CDR3 DNA follows: TGTGCCAGCAGCTCTGAGGGAGGCGAGACCCAGTACTTC. The full variable domain, its missing parts supplied by reference TRBV7-2 and TRBJ2-5, is GAGVSQSPSNKVTEKGKDVELRCDPISGHTALYWYRQSLGQGLEFLIYFQGNSAPDKSGLPSDRFSAERTGGSVSTLTIQRTQQEDSAVYLCASSSEGGETQYFGPGTRLLVL.

The gene calls are TRBV30 and TRBJ2-1; D gene uncertain. Trimming stripped 0 bases from V and 10 bases from J, with 7 bases between. In germline, CDR1 is GTSNPN, CDR2 SVGIG (reference sequence). The CDR3 has 11 residues. The CDR3 sequence is CAWSVPLEQFF. DNA of the CDR3: TGTGCCTGGAGTGTACCCCTAGAGCAGTTCTTC.

This rearrangement joins TRBV7-9 to TRBJ2-1; 12 nucleotides line up with TRBD2. This CDR3 region has 17 residues. Germline V CDR1 and CDR2: SEHNR, FQNEAQ (reference sequence). J was trimmed by 3 bases and V by 1 base; bases with no gene match: 4. This CDR3 is CASSLGRLAGDYNEQFF. In nucleotides, the CDR3 is TGTGCCAGCAGCTTAGGCAGACTAGCGGGGGACTACAATGAGCAGTTCTTC.

The rearrangement links TRBV29-1 to TRBJ1-1; D is unresolved. Germline CDR1 reads SQVTM; CDR2 reads ANQGSEA. The CDR3 contains 14 residues. V dropped 6 bases and J dropped 3 bases, with 17 bases sitting between them. DNA of the CDR3: TGCAGCGTCGAGAAGATAGGAGAGGACACTGAAGCTTTCTTT. Translation gives CSVEKIGEDTEAFF.

The chain recombines TRBV7-3 with TRBJ1-5, with 8 bases fitting TRBD1. After removal of 4 bases from V and 6 bases from J, the junction contained 8 bases not matched to a gene. The CDR3 has 15 residues. Germline V gene data show CDR1 as SGHTA and CDR2 as FQGTGA. The CDR3 region is CASSSTPGGGQPQHF. The CDR3 DNA reads as TGTGCCAGCAGCTCTACACCAGGGGGCGGTCAGCCCCAGCATTTT.

The chain couples TRBV15 to TRBJ2-5; 9 nucleotides align to TRBD2. J was trimmed by 1 base and V by 1 base; bases with no gene match: 13. This CDR3 is 19 amino acids long. Per the germline V gene, CDR1 is LNHNV and CDR2 is YYDKDF (reference sequence). The CDR3 DNA follows: TGTGCCACCAGCAGAGTGACTAGCGGAGGGCCCCCCGTCCAAGAGACCCAGTACTTC. Protein sequence: CATSRVTSGGPPVQETQYF.

This chain joins TRBV29-1 and TRBJ1-6, with D perhaps matching TRBD1 (6 bases). The germline V gene encodes CDR1 SQVTM and CDR2 ANQGSEA. CDR3 length equals 14 residues. V shed 7 bases and J shed 2 bases, with 12 bases lying between them. The CDR3 region is CSAGGGPYNSPLHF. DNA of the CDR3: TGCAGCGCCGGGGGGGGCCCCTATAATTCACCCCTCCACTTT. Full variable domain (missing parts from reference TRBV29-1 and TRBJ1-6): SAVISQKPSRDICQRGTSLTIQCQVDSQVTMMFWYRQQPGQSLTLIATANQGSEATYESGFVIDKFPISRPNLTFSTLTVSNMSPEDSSIYLCSAGGGPYNSPLHFGNGTRLTVT.